This entry lists 7 T cell receptor beta chains sequenced from one sample in a study of cytomegalovirus exposure and HLA in healthy donors. Vbeta (60) and Jbeta (13) primers were used in the PCR. Sequencing was performed with immunoSEQ multiplex PCR; in TCRdb, only in-frame clones are kept and a portion is missing. The repertoire consists of about 130,000 clones, with less than 80% occurring once and the leading ten covering more than 6%. The sample consisted of PBMCs. The receptor source for this set is a middle-aged man in good health and CMV-seropositive.

In this sample, this clone turned up once. The chain is built from TRBV6-1 and TRBJ1-5, with TRBD1 matching over 8 bases. From germline, CDR1 is MNHNS and CDR2 SASEGT. V lost 4 bases and J lost 0; bases outside the gene matches: 8. The CDR3 length is 17 residues. DNA of the CDR3: TGTGCCAGCAGTGCCGGGACAGGCCAGAATAGCAATCAGCCCCAGCATTTT. Translation: CASSAGTGQNSNQPQHF.

The rearrangement links TRBV28 to TRBJ1-5; TRBD1 matches 11 bases. Germline V gives CDR1 MDHEN, CDR2 SYDVKM. Losses at the gene ends were 5 bases for V and 0 bases for J; bases not matched to a gene: 6. There are 17 residues in the CDR3. This CDR3 is CASSQRDRGDSNQPQHF. In nucleotides, the CDR3 is TGTGCCAGCAGTCAGCGGGACAGGGGGGATAGCAATCAGCCCCAGCATTTT.

The chain uses TRBV2 and TRBJ2-6; D not resolved. The CDR3 contains 14 residues. Germline V gene lookup returns CDR1 SNHLY and CDR2 FYNNEI. Trimming left V 3 bases short and J 0 bases short, with 3 bases between. The CDR3 DNA reads as TGTGCCAGCAGTGATTACTCTGGGGCCAACGTCCTGACTTTC. Protein sequence: CASSDYSGANVLTF. Filled out from reference TRBV2 and TRBJ2-6, the complete variable domain reads EPEVTQTPSHQVTQMGQEVILRCVPISNHLYFYWYRQILGQKVEFLVSFYNNEISEKSEIFDDQFSVERPDGSNFTLKIRSTKLEDSAMYFCASSDYSGANVLTFGAGSRLTVL.

The chain has TRBV7-8 and TRBJ2-1; 8 positions agree with TRBD1. The CDR3 spans 18 residues. Germline V gene data show CDR1 as SGHVS and CDR2 as FQNEAQ. J was trimmed by 4 bases and V by 5 bases; bases with no gene match: 16. CDR3 DNA: TGTGCCAGCAGCCGTGGGCGCCACCGACAGGGGTTATACAATGAGCAGTTCTTC. Protein product: CASSRGRHRQGLYNEQFF.

The rearrangement joins TRBV15 to TRBJ2-2; 13 bases align to TRBD2. This CDR3 comprises 20 residues. Germline CDR1 LNHNV, CDR2 YYDKDF (reference sequence). V lost 1 base and J lost 2; bases outside the gene matches: 10. The CDR3 DNA reads TGTGCCACCAGCAGAGGACTAGCGGGGGGCCTTCAGATTAACACCGGGGAGCTGTTTTTT. Amino acid sequence: CATSRGLAGGLQINTGELFF.

The chain uses TRBV11-2 and TRBJ2-1; TRBD2 aligns across 10 bases. The CDR3 contains 14 residues. Germline values: CDR1 SGHAT, CDR2 FQNNGV. The ends lost 6 bases at V and 4 bases at J; junction bases unmatched: 3. CDR3 residues: CASRALAGYNEQFF. CDR3 DNA: TGTGCCAGCAGAGCACTAGCGGGGTACAATGAGCAGTTCTTC.

This clone was detected a few times. This chain links TRBV5-6 with TRBJ2-1, with 11 bases fitting TRBD2. V shed 5 bases and J 4 bases; nucleotides not matched to a gene: 2. CDR3 length: 14 amino acids. CDR1 and CDR2 (germline): SGHDT, YYEEEE. The CDR3, as DNA: TGTGCCAGCAGTACTAGCGGGAGTTACAATGAGCAGTTCTTC. It encodes CASSTSGSYNEQFF. Full variable domain (missing parts from reference TRBV5-6 and TRBJ2-1): DAGVTQSPTHLIKTRGQQVTLRCSPKSGHDTVSWYQQALGQGPQFIFQYYEEEERQRGNFPDRFSGHQFPNYSSELNVNALLLGDSALYLCASSTSGSYNEQFFGPGTRLTVL.